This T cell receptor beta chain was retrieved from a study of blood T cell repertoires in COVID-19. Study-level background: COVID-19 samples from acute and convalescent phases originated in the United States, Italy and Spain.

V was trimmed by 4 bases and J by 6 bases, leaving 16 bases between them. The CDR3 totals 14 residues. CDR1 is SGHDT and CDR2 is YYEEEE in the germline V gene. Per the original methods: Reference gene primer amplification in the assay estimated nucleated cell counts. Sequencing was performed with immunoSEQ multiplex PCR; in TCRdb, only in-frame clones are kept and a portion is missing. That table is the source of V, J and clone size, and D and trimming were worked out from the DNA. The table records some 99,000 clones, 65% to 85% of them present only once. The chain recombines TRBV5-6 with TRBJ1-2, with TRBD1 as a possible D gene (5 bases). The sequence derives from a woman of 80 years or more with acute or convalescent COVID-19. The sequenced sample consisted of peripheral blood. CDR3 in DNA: TGTGCCAGCAGCCTCGGTGGGGCGATCCATGGCTACACCTTC. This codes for CASSLGGAIHGYTF.